These 10 T cell receptor beta chains originate from one sample sequenced in a study of T cells expressing NK-cell markers. After re-calling the 5' RACE reads, TCRdb lists one entry per CDR3 protein, DNA absent. The sample table includes some 190,000 distinct CDR3 sequences. The sequencing sample was made of blood T cells: a sorted CD56 or NKG2C T cell subset, CD4+ or CD8+ T cells, or bulk PBMC T cells (not recorded which). The receptors derive from a man between 18 and 69 years old in good health.

The chain couples TRBV7-6 to TRBJ2-3. This CDR3 comprises 13 residues. Germline V gene lookup returns CDR1 SGHVS and CDR2 FNYEAQ. CDR3 in amino acids: CASSLGMGDTQYF.

The chain combines TRBV23-1 with TRBJ1-5. TRBV23-1 is an ORF, and what it does is uncertain. The CDR3 totals 17 residues. This CDR3 is CASSLTPLVGGNQPQHF.

V and J are TRBV12-3 or TRBV12-4 and TRBJ2-7. This CDR3 region has 14 residues. CDR3 residues: CASSLAQTTYEQYF.

The chain is built from TRBV5-1 and TRBJ2-1. Looked up from germline, CDR1 is SGHRS and CDR2 is YFSETQ. The CDR3 has 15 residues. The CDR3 reads CASSVTDSSYNEQFF.

The CDR3 region is CASSASAGGLSGELFF. The chain joins TRBV9 to TRBJ2-2; without DNA, the TCRdb call of TRBD2 cannot be checked. The CDR3 loop spans 16 amino acids. The germline V gene has CDR1 SGDLS and CDR2 YYNGEE.

V is TRBV12-3 or TRBV12-4 and J is TRBJ1-4; TCRdb proposes TRBD1, but this gene call is untestable without DNA. The CDR3 runs 15 residues. This CDR3 reads CASSLVGEDPEKLFF.

This clonotype is labeled medium-sized based on frequency. The V gene is TRBV7-6, the J gene TRBJ2-2; no DNA is available, so the TRBD1 call from TCRdb remains unchecked. The V gene's germline CDR1 is SGHVS and CDR2 FNYEAQ. The CDR3 totals 16 residues. CDR3 amino acids: CASSLDGTGGNGELFF.

V and J are TRBV5-4 and TRBJ1-6; TCRdb's D call of TRBD1 is untestable without DNA. The V gene's germline CDR1 is SGHNT and CDR2 YYREEE (reference sequence). There are 14 residues in the CDR3. The CDR3 sequence is CASSLTRGNSPLHF.

The chain has TRBV7-9 and TRBJ2-7; the TCRdb D gene call, TRBD1, has no DNA to confirm it. Germline V lookup: CDR1 SEHNR, CDR2 FQNEAQ (reference sequence). CDR3 length: 15 residues. The CDR3 spells CASSSGLSPRYEQYF.

CDR3 loop: CASSPPTTSGSQETQYF. V is TRBV7-9 and J is TRBJ2-5; TCRdb's D gene call, TRBD2, goes unchecked for lack of DNA. In germline, CDR1 is SEHNR, CDR2 FQNEAQ (reference sequence). The CDR3 has 17 residues.